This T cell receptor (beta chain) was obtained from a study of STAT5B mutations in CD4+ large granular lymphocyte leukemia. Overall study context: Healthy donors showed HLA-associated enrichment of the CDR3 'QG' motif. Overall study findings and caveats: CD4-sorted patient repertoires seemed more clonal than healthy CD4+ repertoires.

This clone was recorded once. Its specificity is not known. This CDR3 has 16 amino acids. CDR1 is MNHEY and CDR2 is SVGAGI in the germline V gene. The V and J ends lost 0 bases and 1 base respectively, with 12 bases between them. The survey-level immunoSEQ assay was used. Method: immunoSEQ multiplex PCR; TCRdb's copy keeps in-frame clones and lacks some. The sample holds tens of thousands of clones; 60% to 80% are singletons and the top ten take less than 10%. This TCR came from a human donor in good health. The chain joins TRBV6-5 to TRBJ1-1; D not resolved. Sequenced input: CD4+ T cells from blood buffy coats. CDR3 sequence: CASSYSSDGRNTEAFF. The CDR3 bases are TGTGCCAGCAGTTACTCCAGCGACGGGAGGAACACTGAAGCTTTCTTT.